This T cell receptor beta chain was sequenced for a study of glioma-infiltrating T cells after dendritic cell vaccination (dated by TCRdb to 2015 to 2016). A note on the overall study: The cohort comprised about 15 glioblastoma patients from Phase I and II dendritic cell vaccination trials, 9 newly diagnosed and 6 with recurrent disease. Between 2003 and 2012, the patients were given dendritic cell vaccination pulsed with autologous tumor lysate. To make the vaccine, monocyte-derived dendritic cells were cultured for under eight days with IL-4 and GM-CSF and then pulsed overnight with autologous tumor lysate. Each patient was given three intradermal dendritic cell vaccine injections, spaced two weeks apart, in the arm below the axilla. In glioblastoma patients vaccinated with dendritic cells, deep sequencing of TCR beta CDR3 regions served to measure the amount of tumor-infiltrating lymphocytes and to compare repertoires between tumor and blood. TCR sequencing metrics, including TIL content and tumor-blood repertoire overlap, were correlated with survival after dendritic cell vaccination. Results and caveats for the whole study, not just this receptor: The cohort was small and heterogeneous, only a few patients had full blood and tumor sets, and even fewer had initial-recurrent tumor pairs. No direct relationship between TCR clonality and survival was found, suggesting that a diverse polyclonal response may matter. Longer time to progression and overall survival after dendritic cell vaccination were predicted by higher estimated pretreatment TIL content. The TCR overlap response model with three groups was called speculative and said to need prospective validation.

Patients were selected for having adequate residual fresh-frozen tumor tissue and more than two years of available survival data. None of the glioblastoma patients carried an isocitrate dehydrogenase mutation, although molecular status otherwise varied. PBMC collection took place before vaccination, two weeks after the third vaccination, and at tumor progression if progression occurred. The Qiagen DNeasy Blood extraction Kit was used to extract genomic DNA. The immunoSEQ assay amplified TCRB CDR3 regions from around 2 micrograms of genomic DNA, or from all available DNA when less than that amount was available. For multiplex PCR, 60 forward primers for TCR V beta segments and 13 reverse primers for J beta segments were used. To estimate reads per starting template, synthetic control templates were spiked into each sample at limiting dilution. Reads of 87 bp were generated by sequencing on the Illumina HiSeq System. As for the original processing: PCR and sequencing errors were removed by a nearest neighbor algorithm that merged closely related sequences. TCR overlap was defined as the percentage of unique tumor TCR beta sequences that were also found in the peripheral blood of the same patient. TCRdb retrieved this table from immuneACCESS and kept in-frame rearrangements only. Not all clones are present; in checked studies, unresolved V genes account for under half, and no reason is known for the remainder. That table furnishes V, J and clone size, whereas the DNA furnished D and trimming. The sample contains fewer than 110,000 clones, more than 80% of them found a single time. About 12% of the sample comes from the top ten.

This clone was seen more than once but under ten times. It lacks a known antigen. Within one base of it there is no much larger clone, and no base qualities were kept. The origin of this receptor is a human donor with glioblastoma. Sequencing was performed on blood, taken before dendritic cell vaccination.

The CDR3 protein: CASSSQSSVEAFF. Read as DNA, the sequence is TGTGCCAGCAGCTCCCAGTCGTCTGTCGAAGCTTTCTTT. Rearrangement joined TRBV7-3 to TRBJ1-1; the D gene cannot be named for sure. Trimming at the junction amounts to 4 bases on V and 8 bases on J, and the germline ends lie 14 bases apart. Its CDR3 holds 13 amino acids, cysteine through phenylalanine. Kept here is only the CDR3 DNA, which spans 39 bases and is read in frame from base 1. CDR1 and CDR2, per the germline V gene, are SGHTA and FQGTGA.